This T cell receptor beta chain derives from a study of blood T cell repertoires in COVID-19. Whole-study context: COVID-19 samples collected from the United States, Italy and Spain covered acute and convalescent phases. T cells, B-cell-depleted T cells, or PBMCs provided the cDNA or gDNA that served as material.

This CDR3 is 15 amino acids long. The trim removed 2 bases at V and 10 bases at J, leaving 7 bases unmatched. Germline lookup yields CDR1 SGHDN and CDR2 FVKESK. In the authors' workflow: Counts of nucleated cells, estimated from reference gene primer amplification, were obtained. This table comes from immunoSEQ multiplex PCR, and its TCRdb copy is limited to in-frame clones, with some not included. V, J and clone size derive from that table, while D and trimming were established from the DNA sequence. Of around 54,000 clones detected, roughly 90% appear once; the ten largest clones hold more than 2%.

The sequenced material came from peripheral blood. This chain joins TRBV14 and TRBJ2-1, with TRBD1 matching 11 bases. This sequence originates from a human donor in a cohort sampled during active COVID-19. CDR3 in amino acids: CASSQRGQGAWEQFF. The CDR3 nucleotides read TGTGCCAGCAGCCAACGAGGACAGGGGGCATGGGAGCAGTTCTTC. Drawing the rest from reference TRBV14 and TRBJ2-1, the complete variable domain is EAGVTQFPSHSVIEKGQTVTLRCDPISGHDNLYWYRRVMGKEIKFLLHFVKESKQDESGMPNNRFLAERTGGTYSTLKVQPAELEDSGVYFCASSQRGQGAWEQFFGPGTRLTVL.